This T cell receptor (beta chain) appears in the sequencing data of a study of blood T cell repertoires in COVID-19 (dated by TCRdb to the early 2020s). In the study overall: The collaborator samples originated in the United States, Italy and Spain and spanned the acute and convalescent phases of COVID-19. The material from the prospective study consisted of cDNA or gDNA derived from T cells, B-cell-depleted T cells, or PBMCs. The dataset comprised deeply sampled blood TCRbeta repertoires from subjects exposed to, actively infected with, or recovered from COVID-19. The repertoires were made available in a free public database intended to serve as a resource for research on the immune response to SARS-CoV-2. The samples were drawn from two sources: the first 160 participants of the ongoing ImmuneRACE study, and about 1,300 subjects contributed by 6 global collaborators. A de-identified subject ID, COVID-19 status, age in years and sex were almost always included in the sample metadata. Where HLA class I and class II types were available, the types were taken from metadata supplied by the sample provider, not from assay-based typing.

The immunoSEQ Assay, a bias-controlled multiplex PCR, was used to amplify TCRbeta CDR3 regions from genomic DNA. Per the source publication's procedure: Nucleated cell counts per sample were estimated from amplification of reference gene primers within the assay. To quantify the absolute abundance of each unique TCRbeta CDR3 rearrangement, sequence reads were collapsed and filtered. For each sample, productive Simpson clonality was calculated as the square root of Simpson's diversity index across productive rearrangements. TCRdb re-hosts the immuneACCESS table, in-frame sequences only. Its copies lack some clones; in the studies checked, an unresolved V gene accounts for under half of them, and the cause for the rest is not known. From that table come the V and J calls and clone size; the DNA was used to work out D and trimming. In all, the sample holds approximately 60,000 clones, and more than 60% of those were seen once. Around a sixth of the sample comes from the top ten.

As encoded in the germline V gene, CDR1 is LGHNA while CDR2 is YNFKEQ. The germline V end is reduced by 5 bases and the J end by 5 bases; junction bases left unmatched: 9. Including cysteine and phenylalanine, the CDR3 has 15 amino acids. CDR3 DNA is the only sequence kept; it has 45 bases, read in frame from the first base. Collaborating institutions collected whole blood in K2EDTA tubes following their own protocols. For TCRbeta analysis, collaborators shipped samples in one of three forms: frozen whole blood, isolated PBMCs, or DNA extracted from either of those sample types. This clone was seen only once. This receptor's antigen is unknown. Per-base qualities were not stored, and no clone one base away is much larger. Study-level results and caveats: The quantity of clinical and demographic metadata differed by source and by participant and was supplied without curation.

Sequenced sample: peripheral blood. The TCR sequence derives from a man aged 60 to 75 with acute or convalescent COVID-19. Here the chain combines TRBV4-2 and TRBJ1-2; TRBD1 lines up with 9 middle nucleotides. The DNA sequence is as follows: TGTGCCAGCAGCTCGCGGACAGGGGCAGGGTATGGCTACACCTTC. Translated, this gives CASSSRTGAGYGYTF.